The 26 T cell receptor beta chains below all came from one sample that was sequenced in a study of regulatory T cells in long-lasting Graves disease. Relying on iRepertoire HTBI primers and Arm-PCR of CDR3 regions, the team built TCR beta libraries. MiXCR, applied by TCRdb to the multiplex PCR reads, yields one record per CDR3 protein. The sample lists around 460,000 distinct CDR3 sequences; 12% to 15% were seen once. Time point meaning: newly diagnosed GD, antithyroid drugs for less than 3 months. There was RNA extracted from PBMCs, and the TCR library was made from it. This sample also belongs to another study, concerning T cells in Graves' hyperthyroidism and ophthalmopathy.

The source material was peripheral blood mononuclear cells (PBMCs), sampled at new diagnosis, from a patient treated with antithyroid drugs. The receptor set was obtained from a woman aged 45-65 years with Graves disease.

This clonotype was counted only a few times. The chain has TRBV7-9 and TRBJ2-3, with 8 bases aligning to TRBD2. CDR3 size: 16 residues. V lost 7 bases to trimming and J lost 2 bases; unmatched junction nucleotides: 11. Germline loops: CDR1 SEHNR, CDR2 FQNEAQ (reference sequence). The CDR3 region is CASIRLEREFTDTQYF. As DNA, the CDR3 is TGTGCCAGCATCCGTCTGGAGCGGGAGTTCACAGATACGCAGTATTTT.

This clonotype was seen many times. The J gene is TRBJ1-2, the V gene TRBV5-5; TRBD1 is a possible D gene (6 bases). V was cut by 4 bases and J by 2 bases, with 15 bases left in between. The CDR3 spans 15 residues. Germline CDR1 is SGHKS and CDR2 is YYEKEE (reference sequence). Here the CDR3 DNA reads TGTGCCAGCAGCCTCATCGCTACAGGGAACTATGGCTACACCTTC. Its protein is CASSLIATGNYGYTF.

This clonotype occurred a few times. CDR3 DNA sequence: TGTGCCAGCAGCTTGGGCTTTAGGGGGCGCGTGAATTCACCCCTCCACTTT. Protein sequence: CASSLGFRGRVNSPLHF. J is TRBJ1-6 and V is TRBV7-2; 7 bases fit TRBD1. Germline V CDR1 and CDR2: SGHTA, FQGNSA. With V trimmed by 3 bases and J by 7 bases, 12 bases remained unmatched. The CDR3 runs to 17 residues.

This clonotype was picked up a small number of times. The chain combines TRBV5-1 with TRBJ2-3; 11 nucleotides agree with TRBD2. J was trimmed by 3 bases and V by 0 bases; bases with no gene match: 12. CDR1 is SGHRS and CDR2 is YFSETQ in the germline V gene. This CDR3 is built from 19 residues. The CDR3 reads CASSLAGTSGSPTTDTQYF. CDR3 DNA: TGCGCCAGCAGCTTGGCTGGGACTAGCGGATCCCCGACGACAGATACGCAGTATTTT.

There are many counts of this clonotype. The chain employs TRBV3-1 and TRBJ2-1, with 7 bases lining up with TRBD2. The CDR3 runs 14 residues. V was pared by 2 bases and J by 7 bases, with 5 bases of the junction left unmatched. Per germline, CDR1 LGHDT and CDR2 YNNKEL (reference sequence). The CDR3 loop reads CASSQRDYVNEQFF. DNA of the CDR3: TGTGCCAGCAGCCAACGGGACTACGTAAATGAGCAGTTCTTC.

This chain links TRBV3-1 with TRBJ1-5; 8 positions match TRBD1. The CDR3 covers 14 residues. Unmatched junction bases numbered 5, after V lost 4 bases and J lost 6 bases. CDR1 LGHDT and CDR2 YNNKEL come from the germline V gene (reference sequence). The chain's CDR3 is CASSRDRLSQPQHF. The CDR3 DNA sequence: TGTGCCAGCAGCCGGGACAGGTTAAGTCAGCCCCAGCATTTT. The complete variable domain, with remaining parts taken from reference TRBV3-1 and TRBJ1-5, reads DTAVSQTPKYLVTQMGNDKSIKCEQNLGHDTMYWYKQDSKKFLKIMFSYNNKELIINETVPNRFSPKSPDKAHLNLHINSLELGDSAVYFCASSRDRLSQPQHFGDGTRLSIL.

This clonotype has a count of ten or more. CDR3 amino acids: CASSSAGDSSYEQYF. CDR3 bases: TGTGCCAGCAGCTCAGCCGGGGACAGCTCCTACGAGCAGTACTTC. This chain joins TRBV28 and TRBJ2-7; 7 bases are shared with TRBD1. J was trimmed by 0 bases and V by 6 bases; bases with no gene match: 8. The CDR3 totals 15 residues. CDR1 is MDHEN, CDR2 SYDVKM, per germline.

This clonotype was observed a handful of times. The chain is built from TRBV24-1 and TRBJ2-3; tentative D call: TRBD2 (6 bases). Looked up from germline, CDR1 is KGHDR and CDR2 is SFDVKD. The CDR3 consists of 15 residues. Trimming removed 2 bases at V and 0 bases at J, with 8 bases between. The CDR3 DNA reads TGTGCCACCAGTGATTCGGGACTTAGCACAGATACGCAGTATTTT. Protein product: CATSDSGLSTDTQYF.

The chain carries TRBV2 and TRBJ1-1; no clear D gene. Germline V gene lookup returns CDR1 SNHLY and CDR2 FYNNEI. The CDR3 runs to 14 residues. V shed 2 bases and J shed 1 base, with 8 bases lying between them. DNA for the CDR3: TGTGCCAGCAGTGAATTTACACCGAACACTGAAGCTTTCTTT. Protein sequence: CASSEFTPNTEAFF.

This clonotype was found many times. The chain carries TRBV11-3 and TRBJ2-5, with TRBD2 matching over 16 bases. V gave up 5 bases and J gave up 3 bases; unmatched junction bases: 6. The CDR3 is 17 residues long. Per the germline V gene, CDR1 is SGHNT and CDR2 is YENEEA. This CDR3 reads CASSPGTSGRGEETQYF. CDR3 DNA sequence: TGTGCCAGCAGCCCCGGGACTAGCGGGAGGGGAGAAGAGACCCAGTACTTC.

This clonotype appeared many times. CDR3 in DNA: TGTGCCAGCAGTTCCCTCGGCGGACAGGGGAGCTCCTACGAGCAGTACTTC. Protein: CASSSLGGQGSSYEQYF. This sequence joins TRBV6-2 or TRBV6-3 and TRBJ2-7, with 9 nucleotides matching TRBD1. This CDR3 is 17 amino acids long. Germline V CDR1 and CDR2: MNHEY, SVGEGT. The V and J ends lost 4 bases and 0 bases, in that order; junction bases with no gene match: 10.

The sample holds many counts of this clonotype. J is TRBJ2-3 and V is TRBV2; 11 bases are shared with TRBD2. The CDR3 is made up of 16 amino acids. The V segment lost 2 bases and the J segment 2 bases; nucleotides outside the gene matches: 3. The V gene's germline CDR1 is SNHLY and CDR2 FYNNEI. CDR3: CASSEQTSGNTDTQYF. CDR3 sequence (DNA): TGTGCCAGCAGTGAACAGACTAGCGGGAACACAGATACGCAGTATTTT.

This clonotype was observed many times. V usage is TRBV6-5 and J usage is TRBJ2-3; no definite D call. The CDR3 is 15 amino acids. Germline values: CDR1 MNHEY, CDR2 SVGAGI. V was pared by 2 bases and J by 0 bases, with 9 bases between. The CDR3 DNA is TGTGCCAGCAGTTACCATACACCAAGCACAGATACGCAGTATTTT. Its translation: CASSYHTPSTDTQYF.

This clonotype was counted ten times or more. The junction departs from the called germline gene at one end, perhaps through a read error. The V call is TRBV5-1, the J call TRBJ2-3; perhaps TRBD2 as D (5 bases). Germline V lookup: CDR1 SGHRS, CDR2 YFSETQ. The CDR3 has 15 amino acids. CDR3 protein: CASRLGSRRTDTQYF. The DNA of the CDR3 is TGCGCCAGCAGATTGGGGTCCCGGAGGACAGATACGCAGTATTTT.

This clonotype was detected ten times or more. The chain has TRBV6-1 and TRBJ2-3; 11 nucleotides agree with TRBD2. The CDR3 loop spans 17 amino acids. Germline loops: CDR1 MNHNS, CDR2 SASEGT. The V segment lost 2 bases and the J segment 4 bases; nucleotides outside the gene matches: 8. The CDR3 sequence: CASSEQGLAGGPDTQYF. The CDR3 coding sequence is TGTGCCAGCAGTGAACAAGGGCTAGCGGGAGGCCCAGATACGCAGTATTTT.

This clonotype was found a few times. An end of the junction does not agree with germline; a read error may underlie this. V usage is TRBV25-1 and J usage is TRBJ2-5; D remains ambiguous. This CDR3 is 14 amino acids long. Per germline, CDR1 MGHDK and CDR2 SYGVNS. CDR3 residues: CAGSESPIQETQYF. In nucleotides, the CDR3 is TGTGCCGGCAGTGAATCTCCCATACAAGAGACCCAGTACTTC. Filled out from reference TRBV25-1 and TRBJ2-5, the complete variable domain reads EADIYQTPRYLVIGTGKKITLECSQTMGHDKMYWYQQDPGMELHLIHYSYGVNSTEKGDLSSESTVSRIRTEHFPLTLESARPSHTSQYLCAGSESPIQETQYFGPGTRLLVL.

This clonotype was seen at least ten times. The chain has TRBV5-6 and TRBJ1-1; 7 bases agree with TRBD1. In germline, CDR1 is SGHDT, CDR2 YYEEEE. This CDR3 is 18 amino acids long. The ends lost 2 bases at V and 1 base at J; junction bases unmatched: 14. CDR3 DNA: TGTGCCAGCAGCTTTGGCCTTTGGGCACAGGGGACGAACACTGAAGCTTTCTTT. This encodes CASSFGLWAQGTNTEAFF.

The chain has TRBV5-1 and TRBJ2-7; D is tentatively TRBD1 or TRBD2 (5 bases each). The CDR3 loop spans 17 amino acids. V lost 1 base to trimming and J lost 3 bases, with 20 bases between them. CDR1 is SGHRS and CDR2 is YFSETQ in the germline V gene. The CDR3 DNA reads TGCGCCAGCAGCTTGAATCGAGCTGGGGGACCTGTCTACGAGCAGTACTTC. This gives the protein CASSLNRAGGPVYEQYF.

As regards this clonotype: This may arise from a read error, as a much more abundant clone is one base away. CDR3 amino acids: CSARMGNNEQYF. CDR3 nucleotide sequence: TGCAGTGCTAGAATGGGGAACAATGAGCAGTACTTC. V usage is TRBV20-1 and J usage is TRBJ2-7, with D unclear. V was pared by 2 bases and J by 7 bases, with 12 bases between. Germline V gene data show CDR1 as DFQATT and CDR2 as SNEGSKA (reference sequence). The CDR3 spans 12 residues.

This clonotype has just a few counts. The rearrangement joins TRBV10-3 to TRBJ1-5, with 8 bases lining up with TRBD1. The CDR3 consists of 14 residues. Germline loops: CDR1 ENHRY, CDR2 SYGVKD. V gave up 2 bases and J gave up 5 bases; unmatched junction bases: 2. CDR3 region: CAISEGQGDQPQHF. The CDR3 nucleotides read TGTGCCATCAGTGAGGGACAGGGCGATCAGCCCCAGCATTTT.

This clonotype was picked up many times. The chain carries TRBV28 and TRBJ2-7, with 8 bases identical to TRBD2. The CDR3 has 14 residues. CDR1 MDHEN and CDR2 SYDVKM come from the germline V gene. Trimming removed 9 bases from V and 2 bases from J; junction bases left unmatched: 9. The CDR3, as DNA: TGTGCCAGTTACGGGGGGGCGCCGACCTACGAGCAGTACTTC. The encoded protein is CASYGGAPTYEQYF. Looking up the rest from reference TRBV28 and TRBJ2-7 gives the full variable domain: DVKVTQSSRYLVKRTGEKVFLECVQDMDHENMFWYRQDPGLGLRLIYFSYDVKMKEKGDIPEGYSVSREKKERFSLILESASTNQTSMYLCASYGGAPTYEQYFGPGTRLTVT.

As concerns this clonotype: This may arise from a read error, as a much more abundant clone is one base away. CDR3 protein: CARSWPGITSSGKNEQFF. For the CDR3, the DNA is TGTGCCAGAAGCTGGCCGGGAATCACTAGCTCAGGGAAGAATGAGCAGTTCTTC. The rearrangement joins TRBV7-3 to TRBJ2-1, with a possible D match to TRBD2 (6 bases). There are 18 residues in the CDR3. Germline CDR1 is SGHTA and CDR2 is FQGTGA.

This clonotype was detected ten times or more. V gene TRBV28 combines with J gene TRBJ1-2; TRBD1 is a possible D gene (6 bases). V lost 3 bases, J lost 0 bases, and 8 bases lay in between. The CDR3 totals 14 residues. Germline CDR1 and CDR2: MDHEN and SYDVKM. The CDR3 spells CASSLGASNYGYTF. For the CDR3, the DNA is TGTGCCAGCAGTTTGGGGGCATCTAACTATGGCTACACCTTC.

This clonotype was detected only a few times. The chain combines TRBV19 with TRBJ2-2; 9 bases fit TRBD2. This CDR3 is built from 18 residues. Germline V gene data show CDR1 as LNHDA and CDR2 as SQIVND (reference sequence). V trimming: 8 bases; J trimming: 1 base; junction bases outside the gene matches: 14. CDR3 amino acids: CASEDSGRGRWNTGELFF. The CDR3 bases are TGTGCCAGTGAGGATAGCGGGAGAGGGAGGTGGAACACCGGGGAGCTGTTTTTT. Based on the CDR3 plus reference TRBV19 and TRBJ2-2, the full variable domain is DGGITQSPKYLFRKEGQNVTLSCEQNLNHDAMYWYRQDPGQGLRLIYYSQIVNDFQKGDIAEGYSVSREKKESFPLTVTSAQKNPTAFYLCASEDSGRGRWNTGELFFGEGSRLTVL.

The gene calls are TRBV20-1 and TRBJ1-3; TRBD1 is a possible D gene (6 bases). Germline V gene lookup returns CDR1 DFQATT and CDR2 SNEGSKA (reference sequence). The CDR3 has 15 residues. V was clipped by 1 base and J by 4 bases, with 14 bases between them. In nucleotides, the CDR3 is TGCAGTGCTAGAGGGTCCAACAGGGCCGGAAACACCATATATTTT. It translates to CSARGSNRAGNTIYF.

This clonotype has a count of ten or more. This chain links TRBV10-3 with TRBJ1-4; D unresolved. V shed 4 bases and J shed 6 bases, with 12 bases lying between them. CDR1 is ENHRY and CDR2 is SYGVKD in the germline V gene. The CDR3 totals 14 residues. The CDR3 sequence: CAISGSRQDEKLFF. DNA for the CDR3: TGTGCCATCAGTGGCAGCCGGCAGGATGAAAAACTGTTTTTT.